Sequencing of this TCR beta chain was carried out in a study of T cells in Graves' hyperthyroidism and ophthalmopathy. The TCR beta CDR3 regions underwent amplification using RNA transcripts as the source. When the TCR CDR3 underwent first-round RT-PCR, the HTBI primer set was used. TCRdb reprocessed the multiplex PCR reads via MiXCR and lists one record per CDR3 protein. Found here are 500,000 to 600,000 distinct CDR3 sequences, roughly 17% of them singletons; the top ten hold 15% to 20%. Newly diagnosed hyperthyroidism, duration under 2 months, in patients aged 18 to 65. Pregnant or lactating patients were excluded, as were those with uncontrolled infection or other autoimmune disease. This clonotype was counted a few times. Trimming removed 2 bases from V and 7 bases from J; junction bases left unmatched: 3. CDR3 length equals 13 residues. The germline V gene encodes CDR1 MNHEY and CDR2 SMNVEV (reference sequence).

The sequencing input was blood. The rearrangement joins TRBV27 to TRBJ2-7, with 9 positions matching TRBD1. The receptor's source is a young woman with Graves' hyperthyroidism. The CDR3 DNA reads TGTGCCAGCAGTTTAAGGACAGGGGTTGAGCAGTACTTC. This codes for CASSLRTGVEQYF.